The TCR beta chain under discussion was sequenced for a study of cytotoxic CD8 clonotypes in ibrutinib-treated CLL. Using immunoSEQ multiplex PCR, the repertoire was profiled, and TCRdb retains in-frame clones only, with some absent. The data show 75,000 to 90,000 clones, roughly 80% seen once. This TCR came from a human donor with chronic lymphocytic leukemia. Sequencing was performed on PBMCs, taken after 24 months of ibrutinib treatment.

DNA of the CDR3: TGTGCCAGCAGCTTATTGCGGGGAGTTGGGGGGGTTGCCTACGAGCAGTACTTC. This codes for CASSLLRGVGGVAYEQYF. The chain carries TRBV7-2 and TRBJ2-7; TRBD2 aligns across 7 bases. J gave up 2 bases and V 2 bases, and 15 bases lay outside the gene matches. The CDR3 length is 18 residues. In germline, CDR1 is SGHTA, CDR2 FQGNSA. Together with reference TRBV7-2 and TRBJ2-7, the CDR3 gives the full variable domain: GAGVSQSPSNKVTEKGKDVELRCDPISGHTALYWYRQSLGQGLEFLIYFQGNSAPDKSGLPSDRFSAERTGGSVSTLTIQRTQQEDSAVYLCASSLLRGVGGVAYEQYFGPGTRLTVT.